The 15 T cell receptor beta chains given below trace back to one sample, sequenced in a study of OX40 agonist ivuxolimab in advanced cancers. TCRdb's copy holds only in-frame clones and misses some; the assay was immunoSEQ multiplex PCR. Among fewer than 70,000 clones listed, around 83% were seen once. The source material was CD4+ or CD8+ T cells sorted from blood, sampled in a trial of the OX40 agonist ivuxolimab. The receptors here all came from an adult with an advanced solid tumor such as melanoma, head and neck, liver or kidney cancer.

The chain couples TRBV10-3 to TRBJ2-4; D is unclear. Trimming took off 3 bases at V and 5 bases at J, with 8 bases between the two ends. CDR1 ENHRY and CDR2 SYGVKD come from the germline V gene. The CDR3 consists of 13 residues. The CDR3, as DNA: TGTGCCATCAGTGATAGGCAGGAAAACATTCAGTACTTC. Translation gives CAISDRQENIQYF.

V and J are TRBV5-4 and TRBJ2-5; TRBD1 matches at 8 bases. Unmatched junction bases numbered 9, after V lost 0 bases and J lost 5 bases. This CDR3 spans 16 amino acids. Germline loops: CDR1 SGHNT, CDR2 YYREEE (reference sequence). CDR3 coding DNA: TGTGCCAGCAGCTTGGCCTCGGGGACAGGAGGGGAGACCCAGTACTTC. Its translation is CASSLASGTGGETQYF.

V and J are TRBV4-2 and TRBJ2-7; D not resolved. Between the trimmed V and J ends, which lost 5 bases and 7 bases, there was a span of 15 bases. The CDR3 contains 13 residues. Germline V gene sequence: CDR1 LGHNA, CDR2 YNFKEQ. CDR3 region: CASSSEGLGEQYF. CDR3 coding DNA: TGTGCCAGCAGCTCGGAAGGGCTGGGTGAGCAGTACTTC.

The J gene is TRBJ2-1, the V gene TRBV29-1; D possibly uses TRBD1 or TRBD2 (5 bases each). V was trimmed by 4 bases and J by 6 bases, leaving 10 bases between them. The CDR3 is made up of 12 amino acids. Germline V gives CDR1 SQVTM, CDR2 ANQGSEA. The DNA of the CDR3 is TGCAGCGTTGGACTGAGGGGCAATGAGCAGTTCTTC. Residues: CSVGLRGNEQFF.

The chain couples TRBV29-1 to TRBJ2-7, with 10 bases fitting TRBD2. Germline V gene sequence: CDR1 SQVTM, CDR2 ANQGSEA. There are 13 residues in the CDR3. Trimming took 2 bases from V and 5 from J; bases not matched to a gene: 3. This CDR3 is CSVESGGADEQYF. For the CDR3, the DNA is TGCAGCGTTGAAAGCGGGGGGGCCGACGAGCAGTACTTC.

This clone was seen only a few times. The V gene is TRBV6-1, the J gene TRBJ1-1; D might be TRBD1 (5 bases). The germline gives CDR1 MNHNS, CDR2 SASEGT. V was shortened by 2 bases and J by 5 bases, with 12 bases between the two germline ends. The CDR3 sequence is 14 residues long. The CDR3 region is CASSEIREVTEAFF. CDR3 bases: TGTGCCAGCAGTGAAATCAGGGAGGTGACTGAAGCTTTCTTT.

The chain links TRBV5-1 to TRBJ1-5, with TRBD1 as a possible D gene (5 bases). The germline gives CDR1 SGHRS, CDR2 YFSETQ. With 4 bases removed from V and 6 bases from J, the gap between germline ends came to 11 bases. This CDR3 comprises 13 residues. The CDR3 protein is CASSERQGQPQHF. The CDR3 DNA follows: TGCGCCAGCAGCGAAAGGCAGGGTCAGCCCCAGCATTTT.

This clone appeared once. The rearrangement uses TRBV5-1 and TRBJ1-4; 7 bases are shared with TRBD1. CDR3 size: 16 residues. Germline trimming cut 2 bases from V and 4 bases from J; bases unmatched to any gene: 8. The germline V gene has CDR1 SGHRS and CDR2 YFSETQ. The CDR3 DNA is TGCGCCAGCAGCTTCGGACAGGCCGGAATTAATGAAAAACTGTTTTTT. It specifies CASSFGQAGINEKLFF.

The J gene is TRBJ1-2, the V gene TRBV27; possible D gene TRBD1, 5 bases. The V end was cut by 10 bases, the J end by 8 bases, with 20 bases between. This CDR3 is 13 amino acids long. Germline CDR1 and CDR2: MNHEY and SMNVEV (reference sequence). CDR3 sequence reads: CATTRRGVEGYTF. DNA of the CDR3: TGTGCCACCACGAGGCGGGGGGTTGAAGGCTACACCTTC.

The rearrangement uses TRBV27 and TRBJ2-7, with TRBD1 identical over 7 bases. Germline trimming cut 7 bases from V and 2 bases from J; bases unmatched to any gene: 17. The CDR3 loop spans 17 amino acids. Germline values: CDR1 MNHEY, CDR2 SMNVEV (reference sequence). CDR3 residues: CASTRTGRGGGAYEQYF. The DNA of the CDR3 is TGTGCCAGCACCAGGACAGGCAGAGGGGGTGGCGCCTACGAGCAGTACTTC.

This clone was detected only once. The chain couples TRBV19 to TRBJ1-5; D may be TRBD1 (5 bases). Trimming pared 0 bases from V and 4 bases from J, leaving 10 bases between. Germline lookup yields CDR1 LNHDA and CDR2 SQIVND (reference sequence). The CDR3 sequence is 15 residues long. The CDR3 DNA reads TGTGCCAGTAGTATAGATCTATCAGGGAATCAGCCCCAGCATTTT. It specifies CASSIDLSGNQPQHF.

V gene TRBV7-9 combines with J gene TRBJ1-1, with D tentatively TRBD1 (6 bases). Trimming took off 5 bases at V and 5 bases at J, with 18 bases between the two ends. The CDR3 contains 15 residues. The germline V gene has CDR1 SEHNR and CDR2 FQNEAQ (reference sequence). The DNA for the CDR3 is TGTGCCAGCAGCCCGGGGGGGCAGGGGAGGACTGAAGCTTTCTTT. The encoded protein is CASSPGGQGRTEAFF.

The chain has TRBV28 and TRBJ1-6; D may be TRBD1 (6 bases). Germline lookup yields CDR1 MDHEN and CDR2 SYDVKM. This CDR3 spans 19 amino acids. Trimming removed 5 bases at V and 0 bases at J, with 20 bases between. The CDR3 bases are TGTGCCAGCAGTACCACAGGGTTTAGTGGGAACTCCTATAATTCACCCCTCCACTTT. Protein sequence: CASSTTGFSGNSYNSPLHF.

The chain combines TRBV7-2 with TRBJ1-5, with D possibly matching TRBD1 (5 bases). The V and J ends lost 5 bases and 0 bases respectively, with 17 bases between them. The length of the CDR3 is 17 residues. Germline V CDR1 and CDR2: SGHTA, FQGNSA. CDR3 region: CASSLFDSQYSNQPQHF. The CDR3 DNA reads TGTGCCAGCAGCCTGTTCGACAGCCAATATAGCAATCAGCCCCAGCATTTT.

The CDR3 region has the DNA TGTGCCAGCAGCTTGGGCAGAGAAACCGGGGAGCTGTTTTTT. This translates into CASSLGRETGELFF. The chain carries TRBV5-4 and TRBJ2-2; the D is unclear. Between the trimmed V and J ends, which lost 0 bases and 5 bases, there was a span of 8 bases. The CDR3 contains 14 residues. Per the germline V gene, CDR1 is SGHNT and CDR2 is YYREEE (reference sequence).